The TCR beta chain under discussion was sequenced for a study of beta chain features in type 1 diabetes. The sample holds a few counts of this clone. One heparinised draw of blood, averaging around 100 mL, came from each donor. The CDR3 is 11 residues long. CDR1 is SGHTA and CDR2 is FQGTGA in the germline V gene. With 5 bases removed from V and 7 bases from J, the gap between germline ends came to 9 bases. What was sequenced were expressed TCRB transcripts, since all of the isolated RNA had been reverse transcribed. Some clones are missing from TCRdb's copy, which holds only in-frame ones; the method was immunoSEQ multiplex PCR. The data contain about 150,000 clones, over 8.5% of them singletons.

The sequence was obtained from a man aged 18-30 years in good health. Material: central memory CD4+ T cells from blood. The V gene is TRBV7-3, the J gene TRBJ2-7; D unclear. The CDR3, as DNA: TGTGCCAGCAGCACCGCAGCGGAGCAGTACTTC. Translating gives CASSTAAEQYF.